The clone carrying this T cell receptor beta chain was counted many times. As yet, its antigen is unknown. TCRdb processed the RT-PCR reads anew with MiXCR; each CDR3 protein has one entry. The data show 150,000 or so distinct CDR3 sequences, around a tenth seen once. The sample is drawn from a study of response to subunit inactivated influenza vaccine. The CDR3 covers 16 residues. Study-wide points: Authors proposed each seasonal influenza vaccination draws in few new T cells.

This specimen was CD8+ T cells sorted from PBMCs, taken less than 30 months after vaccination. The V gene is TRBV21-1, the J gene TRBJ2-1; the table names TRBD2, a call not compared with the DNA. TRBV21-1 is labeled a pseudogene. The TCR sequence derives from a man between 50 and 69 years old who received an inactivated influenza vaccine. For the CDR3, the DNA is TGTGCCAGCATTACTAGCGGGCTAGCGAAGTACAATGAGCAGTTCTTC. This encodes CASITSGLAKYNEQFF.